The 20 T cell receptor beta chains in this list originate from one sample, sequenced in a study of cytomegalovirus exposure and HLA in healthy donors. The study ran its PCR with 60 Vbeta and 13 Jbeta primers. This table comes from immunoSEQ multiplex PCR, and its TCRdb copy is limited to in-frame clones, with some not included. The sample lists 150,000 to 200,000 clones, roughly 79% occurring once. Sequenced input: PBMCs. The origin of the receptors is a woman in her 40s in good health and CMV-seropositive.

The V gene is TRBV6-5, the J gene TRBJ2-7; TRBD2 matches 8 bases. Losses at the gene ends were 2 bases for V and 4 bases for J; bases not matched to a gene: 7. There are 15 residues in the CDR3. Germline assignment: CDR1 MNHEY and CDR2 SVGAGI. CDR3 sequence reads: CASSYPTGGKYEQYF. For the CDR3, the DNA is TGTGCCAGCAGTTACCCGACGGGAGGGAAGTACGAGCAGTACTTC.

The gene calls are TRBV5-4 and TRBJ2-5, with D perhaps TRBD1 (5 bases). There are 16 residues in the CDR3. V lost 5 bases, J lost 5 bases, and 22 bases lay in between. Germline-derived CDR1 and CDR2 are SGHNT and YYREEE (reference sequence). CDR3 bases: TGTGCCAGCAGTAAATCAGGGTTACAGCTCCCGGAGACCCAGTACTTC. Its protein product is CASSKSGLQLPETQYF. The whole variable domain, remainder taken from reference TRBV5-4 and TRBJ2-5, is ETGVTQSPTHLIKTRGQQVTLRCSSQSGHNTVSWYQQALGQGPQFIFQYYREEENGRGNFPPRFSGLQFPNYSSELNVNALELDDSALYLCASSKSGLQLPETQYFGPGTRLLVL.

This clone was observed a few times. The genes are TRBV7-9 and TRBJ1-2, with D unclear. Trimming removed 5 bases at V and 8 bases at J, with 21 bases between. This CDR3 comprises 15 residues. Germline V gene data show CDR1 as SEHNR and CDR2 as FQNEAQ (reference sequence). CDR3 nucleotide sequence: TGTGCCAGCAGCCCCTCGGGTCTTCGGCCGTCCGGCTACACCTTC. Its protein is CASSPSGLRPSGYTF.

The rearrangement joins TRBV5-1 to TRBJ1-2, with 9 bases that match TRBD1. Germline assignment: CDR1 SGHRS and CDR2 YFSETQ. CDR3 length: 15 amino acids. V dropped 3 bases and J dropped 2; count of bases not matched to a gene: 5. The CDR3, as DNA: TGCGCCAGCAGCTCTTCCGGGACAGGGAACTATGGCTACACCTTC. Translated, it gives CASSSSGTGNYGYTF.

The chain combines TRBV4-3 with TRBJ1-4; no clear D. Trimming shortened V by 4 bases and J by 8 bases, and 11 bases separated the two germline ends. CDR3 length: 13 amino acids. CDR1 and CDR2 (germline): LGHNA, YSLEER. The CDR3 region has the DNA TGCGCCAGCAGCCCCGGGTTGTGGGAAAAACTGTTTTTT. Protein: CASSPGLWEKLFF.

This clone came up once. CDR3 nucleotide sequence: TGTGCCAGCAGTCCGTCGACTAGTCACCACGAGCAGTACTTC. This codes for CASSPSTSHHEQYF. The rearrangement links TRBV28 to TRBJ2-7; D is possibly TRBD2 (6 bases). The CDR3 totals 14 residues. Trimming shortened V by 5 bases and J by 5 bases, and 16 bases separated the two germline ends. Germline lookup yields CDR1 MDHEN and CDR2 SYDVKM. The full variable domain, in which reference TRBV28 and TRBJ2-7 provide the parts outside the CDR3, is DVKVTQSSRYLVKRTGEKVFLECVQDMDHENMFWYRQDPGLGLRLIYFSYDVKMKEKGDIPEGYSVSREKKERFSLILESASTNQTSMYLCASSPSTSHHEQYFGPGTRLTVT.

The chain recombines TRBV30 with TRBJ1-1; 9 bases map to TRBD1. The V gene end was trimmed by 0 bases and the J gene end by 1 base; junction bases not matched to a gene: 15. From germline, CDR1 is GTSNPN and CDR2 SVGIG (reference sequence). The CDR3 is 19 amino acids. The CDR3 sequence is CAWSVNYRTGDLKNTEAFF. In DNA, the CDR3 is TGTGCCTGGAGTGTAAATTATAGGACAGGGGATTTAAAGAACACTGAAGCTTTCTTT.

This clone appeared a few times. The V call is TRBV7-8, the J call TRBJ2-1; no reliable D call. Per germline, CDR1 SGHVS and CDR2 FQNEAQ. Trimming took off 0 bases at V and 9 bases at J, with 18 bases between the two ends. This CDR3 is built from 16 residues. The CDR3 reads CASSLARSARPGEQFF. CDR3 coding DNA: TGTGCCAGCAGCTTAGCGCGGAGCGCGAGGCCGGGTGAGCAGTTCTTC.

This rearrangement joins TRBV28 to TRBJ2-7; D is perhaps TRBD1 (6 bases). V lost 8 bases, J lost 3 bases, and 11 bases lay in between. This CDR3 is built from 12 residues. Germline V gene data show CDR1 as MDHEN and CDR2 as SYDVKM. In DNA form, the CDR3 reads TGTGCCAGCGAATCCAGGGGCTACGAGCAGTACTTC. It yields the protein CASESRGYEQYF.

CDR3 sequence: CASSQKVGGEGRPGNTIYF. The CDR3 DNA sequence: TGCGCCAGCAGCCAAAAAGTTGGGGGGGAAGGGCGTCCTGGAAACACCATATATTTT. This rearrangement joins TRBV4-3 to TRBJ1-3, with D possibly being TRBD1 (5 bases). Trimming removed 2 bases at V and 2 bases at J, with 22 bases between. This CDR3 region has 19 residues. Germline V gives CDR1 LGHNA, CDR2 YSLEER.

This rearrangement joins TRBV21-1 to TRBJ2-2; the table's D call of TRBD2 was not tested on the DNA. TRBV21-1 corresponds to a pseudogene. This CDR3 region has 16 residues. DNA for the CDR3: TGTGCCAGCAGCAAAGGGACCGCCGGCGGGGCCGGGGAGCTGTTTTTT. Translation: CASSKGTAGGAGELFF.

This chain links TRBV7-2 with TRBJ1-1; 7 nucleotides match TRBD1. The CDR3 length is 14 residues. Trimming removed 6 bases from V and 1 base from J; junction bases left unmatched: 5. Germline-derived CDR1 and CDR2 are SGHTA and FQGNSA. The DNA of the CDR3 is TGTGCCAGCAGTAGGGGACAGCCGAACACTGAAGCTTTCTTT. This encodes CASSRGQPNTEAFF.

This clone is a singleton in its sample. This chain uses TRBV6-6 with TRBJ1-4; D remains ambiguous. Trimming shortened V by 6 bases and J by 6 bases, and 5 bases separated the two germline ends. The CDR3 is made up of 11 amino acids. CDR1 MNHNY and CDR2 SVGAGI come from the germline V gene (reference sequence). The CDR3 region is CASRIDEKLFF. Here the CDR3 DNA reads TGTGCCAGCAGAATAGATGAAAAACTGTTTTTT.

A single count supports this clone. J is TRBJ2-1 and V is TRBV5-1, with D unclear. This CDR3 contains 12 residues. V was trimmed by 0 bases and J by 8 bases, leaving 6 bases between them. The germline V gene has CDR1 SGHRS and CDR2 YFSETQ. This CDR3 is CASSLGLDEQFF. The CDR3 nucleotides are TGCGCCAGCAGCTTGGGTCTCGATGAGCAGTTCTTC.

The V gene is TRBV4-1, the J gene TRBJ1-4, with no clear D. Looked up from germline, CDR1 is MGHRA and CDR2 is YSYEKL. The length of the CDR3 is 14 residues. V lost 4 bases and J lost 4, with 10 bases in between. CDR3 in amino acids: CASSPVGSNEKLFF. The CDR3 coding sequence is TGCGCCAGCAGCCCGGTCGGGAGTAATGAAAAACTGTTTTTT.

The chain uses TRBV19 and TRBJ2-7, with a possible D match to TRBD1 (6 bases). CDR3 size: 18 residues. Between the trimmed V and J ends, which lost 5 bases and 2 bases, there was a span of 25 bases. Germline lookup yields CDR1 LNHDA and CDR2 SQIVND (reference sequence). CDR3 loop: CASSARDRFGAGTYEQYF. In DNA form, the CDR3 reads TGTGCCAGTAGTGCCCGAGACAGGTTCGGGGCCGGGACCTACGAGCAGTACTTC.

V and J are TRBV29-1 and TRBJ2-1; TRBD1 matches at 7 bases. Germline V gene lookup returns CDR1 SQVTM and CDR2 ANQGSEA. The CDR3 contains 16 residues. Losses at the gene ends were 1 base for V and 4 bases for J; bases not matched to a gene: 10. CDR3 bases: TGCAGCGTTGAAGGTGACGACAGGGTGGGGTACAATGAGCAGTTCTTC. Translation: CSVEGDDRVGYNEQFF.

Remarks on this clone: One end of the junction does not line up with germline, which may come from a read error. V gene TRBV2 combines with J gene TRBJ2-7, with D hard to call. This CDR3 region has 15 residues. Germline V CDR1 and CDR2: SNHLY, FYNNEI. CDR3 sequence (DNA): TGTACCAGCAGTGTATCAGGAATAATCCCCTCCGAGCAGTACTTC. Its translation: CTSSVSGIIPSEQYF. Based on the CDR3 plus reference TRBV2 and TRBJ2-7, the full variable domain is EPEVTQTPSHQVTQMGQEVILRCVPISNHLYFYWYRQILGQKVEFLVSFYNNEISEKSEIFDDQFSVERPDGSNFTLKIRSTKLEDSAMYFCTSSVSGIIPSEQYFGPGTRLTVT.

The chain couples TRBV30 to TRBJ2-7, with D maybe TRBD1 (5 bases). The CDR3 runs to 14 residues. The germline V gene has CDR1 GTSNPN and CDR2 SVGIG (reference sequence). V was pared by 2 bases and J by 2 bases, with 13 bases between. The CDR3 here is CAWSRGTETYEQYF. CDR3 bases: TGTGCCTGGAGTAGGGGAACCGAGACCTACGAGCAGTACTTC.

The chain carries TRBV28 and TRBJ2-5; D may be TRBD1 (6 bases). The CDR3 is 17 amino acids. V lost 6 bases, J lost 4 bases, and 24 bases lay in between. Germline V CDR1 and CDR2: MDHEN, SYDVKM. CDR3 DNA sequence: TGTGCCAGCAGCACCACCTATTTTCAGGGGAGAGTAGAGACCCAGTACTTC. Its translation: CASSTTYFQGRVETQYF.